These T cell receptor beta chains were read from a single sample in a study of cytomegalovirus exposure and HLA in healthy donors. The repertoire was sequenced with immunoSEQ multiplex PCR; TCRdb's copy has only in-frame clones and lacks some. The sample has approximately 180,000 clones, over 70% seen once. Sequenced: PBMCs. These receptors were taken from a man aged 25-45 years in good health and CMV-seropositive. The CDR3 runs from the conserved cysteine through the conserved F or W. A D gene is named only where the DNA matches it firmly. Size is stated for part of the rows, as once, few or many counts, or as a class when the clone is expanded.

j_gene,v_gene,abundance,d_gene,len,CDR3aa,CDR3nt
TRBJ2-5,TRBV6-5,NA,TRBD2,15,CASSAQRTSMETQYF,TGTGCCAGCAGTGCGCAAAGGACTAGCATGGAGACCCAGTACTTC
TRBJ1-6,TRBV27,few,NA,13,CASSGGGNSPLHF,TGTGCCAGCAGCGGAGGTGGTAATTCACCCCTCCACTTT
TRBJ2-3,TRBV4-1,NA,NA,16,CASSQAVLGSTDTQYF,TGCGCCAGCAGCCAAGCAGTTCTAGGAAGCACAGATACGCAGTATTTT
TRBJ2-2,TRBV29-1,NA,NA,17,CSVEDKAAYRNTGELFF,TGCAGCGTTGAAGATAAGGCGGCATATAGGAACACCGGGGAGCTGTTTTTT
TRBJ2-7,TRBV12-2,NA,NA,16,CASRLRGDRPLYEQYF,TGTGCAAGTCGCTTAAGGGGGGACAGGCCCCTCTACGAGCAGTACTTC
TRBJ2-5,TRBV5-5,NA,TRBD1,17,CASSSESHRGVGETQYF,TGTGCCAGCAGCTCAGAATCACACAGGGGAGTAGGGGAGACCCAGTACTTC
TRBJ1-1,TRBV11-3,few,NA,16,CASSLAYTGPNTEAFF,TGTGCCAGCAGCTTAGCTTACACAGGCCCGAACACTGAAGCTTTCTTT
TRBJ2-7,TRBV25-1,NA,TRBD2,15,CASSGSSGLSYEQYF,TGTGCCAGCAGTGGATCTAGCGGCCTCTCCTACGAGCAGTACTTC
TRBJ2-7,TRBV29-1,NA,TRBD2,15,CSVDPLAVEFYEQYF,TGCAGCGTTGATCCCCTAGCGGTTGAATTCTACGAGCAGTACTTC
TRBJ2-1,TRBV2,NA,TRBD2,17,CASRGLAGTSSYNEQFF,TGTGCCAGCAGGGGACTAGCGGGTACGAGCTCCTACAATGAGCAGTTCTTC
TRBJ1-2,TRBV9,NA,TRBD1,15,CASTTRTGNNYGYTF,TGTGCCAGCACCACCCGGACAGGGAATAACTATGGCTACACCTTC
TRBJ2-5,TRBV7-2,once,NA,14,CASGGSRRGGTQYF,TGTGCCAGCGGAGGAAGCAGGAGGGGTGGGACCCAGTACTTC
TRBJ1-5,TRBV5-1,NA,TRBD1,14,CASSVGQGDQPQHF,TGCGCCAGCAGCGTGGGACAGGGTGATCAGCCCCAGCATTTT
TRBJ2-5,TRBV4-1,NA,TRBD2,15,CASSPTSGRGETQYF,TGCGCCAGCAGCCCCACTAGCGGGAGAGGGGAGACCCAGTACTTC
TRBJ2-2,TRBV7-2,NA,NA,16,CASSVPGVRFTGELFF,TGTGCCAGCAGCGTTCCAGGGGTTAGGTTCACCGGGGAGCTGTTTTTT
TRBJ2-3,TRBV5-1,NA,NA,16,CASSLRRSRPTDTQYF,TGCGCCAGCAGCTTGAGGAGGAGCCGCCCCACAGATACGCAGTATTTT
TRBJ1-5,TRBV6-1,NA,NA,15,CASSEVGAAHQPQHF,TGTGCCAGCAGTGAAGTAGGGGCAGCTCATCAGCCCCAGCATTTT
TRBJ1-1,TRBV7-9,NA,NA,16,CSSSQVGRGMNTEAFF,TGTTCCAGCAGCCAGGTGGGACGGGGGATGAACACTGAAGCTTTCTTT
TRBJ1-3,TRBV9,NA,NA,15,CASSEGGHSGNTIYF,TGTGCCAGCAGCGAGGGGGGGCACTCTGGAAACACCATATATTTT
TRBJ2-5,TRBV7-2,NA,TRBD2,14,CASSTSAGQETQYF,TGTGCCAGCAGCACTAGCGCAGGTCAAGAGACCCAGTACTTC
TRBJ2-1,TRBV19,few,TRBD2,15,CASSISGDSYNEQFF,TGTGCCAGTAGTATTAGCGGGGACTCCTACAATGAGCAGTTCTTC
TRBJ2-5,TRBV6-6,NA,TRBD2,15,CASSYHSGSGETQYF,TGTGCCAGCAGTTACCATAGCGGGAGCGGGGAGACCCAGTACTTC
TRBJ2-7,TRBV7-9,NA,NA,13,CASSQERSYEQYF,TGTGCCAGCAGCCAAGAACGGTCCTACGAGCAGTACTTC
TRBJ2-7,TRBV11-2,few,NA,13,CASSTPRGYEQYF,TGTGCCAGCAGCACCCCACGGGGTTACGAGCAGTACTTC
TRBJ2-2,TRBV27,NA,TRBD1,16,CASSGTGTGMGGELFF,TGTGCCAGCAGTGGAACTGGGACAGGGATGGGCGGGGAGCTGTTTTTT
TRBJ2-3,TRBV9,NA,NA,14,CASSFNIGMDTQYF,TGTGCCAGCAGCTTCAACATTGGTATGGATACGCAGTATTTT
TRBJ2-1,TRBV28,NA,NA,15,CASTPALGVYNEQFF,TGTGCCAGCACCCCTGCCCTAGGGGTCTACAATGAGCAGTTCTTC
TRBJ1-3,TRBV7-2,NA,NA,15,CASSLEARDGNTIYF,TGTGCCAGCAGCTTAGAAGCACGGGATGGAAACACCATATATTTT
TRBJ1-6,TRBV27,NA,NA,14,CASSRQPYNSPLHF,TGTGCCAGCAGTCGACAGCCCTATAATTCACCCCTCCACTTT
TRBJ2-5,TRBV10-3,once,TRBD2,16,CAISGPGLAEQETQYF,TGTGCCATCAGTGGCCCGGGACTAGCGGAACAAGAGACCCAGTACTTC
TRBJ2-7,TRBV28,NA,NA,14,CASSLQGGSYEQYF,TGTGCCAGCAGTTTACAGGGCGGCTCCTACGAGCAGTACTTC
TRBJ2-7,TRBV4-1,NA,NA,15,CASSLIRGRGYEQYF,TGCGCCAGCAGCCTTATCAGGGGCCGGGGCTACGAGCAGTACTTC
TRBJ2-1,TRBV28,NA,TRBD2,14,CASRRGLAPNEQFF,TGTGCCAGCAGACGAGGACTAGCGCCTAATGAGCAGTTCTTC
TRBJ1-5,TRBV7-2,few,NA,15,CASSLGTGYNQPQHF,TGTGCCAGCAGCTTAGGGACGGGATACAATCAGCCCCAGCATTTT
TRBJ2-2,TRBV6-8,NA,TRBD2,16,CASSPSGGMITGELFF,TGTGCCAGCAGCCCTAGCGGGGGGATGATCACCGGGGAGCTGTTTTTT
TRBJ2-7,TRBV10-3,NA,TRBD1,13,CAIRDRESDQQYF,TGTGCCATCAGGGACAGGGAGTCTGACCAGCAGTACTTC
TRBJ1-4,TRBV27,NA,TRBD1,14,CASSSGGSNEKLFF,TGTGCCAGCAGCTCAGGGGGCTCTAATGAAAAACTGTTTTTT
TRBJ2-2,TRBV5-1,NA,NA,15,CASSTDRTNTGELFF,TGCGCCAGCAGTACGGACAGAACGAACACCGGGGAGCTGTTTTTT
TRBJ1-5,TRBV6-5,NA,NA,15,CASSYAGRGEQPQHF,TGTGCCAGCAGTTACGCCGGCAGGGGAGAACAGCCCCAGCATTTT
TRBJ1-5,TRBV19,NA,NA,15,CASSGRGGSNQPQHF,TGTGCCAGTAGTGGCCGGGGGGGTAGCAATCAGCCCCAGCATTTT
TRBJ2-2,TRBV10-1,NA,TRBD1,17,CASSDTGQGPNTGELFF,TGCGCCAGCAGTGACACAGGACAGGGACCTAACACCGGGGAGCTGTTTTTT
TRBJ2-7,TRBV6-1,NA,TRBD2,12,CASRGGLTEQYF,TGTGCCAGTCGGGGGGGCCTCACCGAGCAGTACTTC
TRBJ2-1,TRBV10-2,few,NA,12,CASSSGYNEQFF,TGCGCCAGCAGTAGCGGGTACAATGAGCAGTTCTTC
TRBJ2-7,TRBV7-2,NA,NA,15,CASSLGTAIPYEQYF,TGTGCCAGCAGCTTAGGGACAGCGATTCCCTACGAGCAGTACTTC
TRBJ2-7,TRBV11-1,few,TRBD2,14,CASSLLAGGPQQYF,TGTGCCAGCAGCTTACTAGCGGGAGGGCCACAGCAGTACTTC
TRBJ1-1,TRBV21-1,NA,NA,17,CASSKAQAGRMGTEAFF,TGTGCCAGCAGCAAAGCGCAGGCAGGGAGGATGGGCACTGAAGCTTTCTTT
TRBJ2-1,TRBV9,NA,TRBD2,16,CASSVGVAGGYNEQFF,TGTGCCAGCAGCGTAGGAGTAGCGGGGGGTTACAATGAGCAGTTCTTC
TRBJ2-7,TRBV7-9,NA,NA,13,CSSSLVSGYEQYF,TGTTCCAGCAGCTTAGTCTCGGGTTACGAGCAGTACTTC
TRBJ1-4,TRBV15,few,NA,17,CATQFLMGRGTNEKLFF,TGTGCCACGCAATTCCTTATGGGCCGGGGAACTAATGAAAAACTGTTTTTT
TRBJ2-7,TRBV4-1,few,NA,15,CASSHPTRGIYEQYF,TGCGCCAGCAGCCACCCCACAAGGGGAATCTACGAGCAGTACTTC
TRBJ2-3,TRBV27,NA,NA,14,CASSLVAGTDTQYF,TGTGCCAGCAGTTTGGTAGCGGGCACAGATACGCAGTATTTT